These 9 T cell receptor beta chains were all obtained from the same sample, sequenced in a study of blood T cell repertoires in COVID-19. Using immunoSEQ multiplex PCR, the repertoire was profiled, and TCRdb retains in-frame clones only, with some absent. Of 50,000 to 55,000 clones listed, 87% are singletons. The specimen was peripheral blood. These TCRs come from a man aged 50-60 years with acute or convalescent COVID-19.

The CDR3 reads CASSLDRVYGYTF. CDR3 coding DNA: TGTGCCAGCAGCCTCGACAGAGTCTATGGCTACACCTTC. The chain joins TRBV7-3 to TRBJ1-2; maybe TRBD1 (5 bases). V gave up 5 bases and J gave up 4 bases, with 11 bases separating them. The CDR3 runs to 13 residues. Per the germline V gene, CDR1 is SGHTA and CDR2 is FQGTGA.

J is TRBJ1-2 and V is TRBV12-3 or TRBV12-4; TRBD1 agrees at 8 bases. After removal of 4 bases from V and 7 bases from J, the junction contained 5 bases not matched to a gene. The CDR3 has 13 residues. The CDR3 sequence is CASSSNRGAGYTF. The DNA for the CDR3 is TGTGCCAGCAGTTCCAACAGGGGGGCTGGCTACACCTTC.

The chain has TRBV2 and TRBJ2-4, with D possibly TRBD1 on 6 matching bases. The CDR3 has 15 residues. Per the germline V gene, CDR1 is SNHLY and CDR2 is FYNNEI. The V end was cut by 2 bases, the J end by 10 bases, with 18 bases between. In DNA, the CDR3 is TGTGCCAGCAGTGAATGGGACACACGACACGGGATTCAGTACTTC. It yields the protein CASSEWDTRHGIQYF.

This chain uses TRBV11-2 with TRBJ2-2; possible D gene TRBD1, 6 bases. Trimming removed 5 bases at V and 4 bases at J, with 14 bases between. Germline lookup yields CDR1 SGHAT and CDR2 FQNNGV. The CDR3 spans 15 residues. The CDR3 DNA is TGTGCCAGCAGCCAGTACAGGGCGGCCACCGGGGAGCTGTTTTTT. Translated: CASSQYRAATGELFF.

The rearrangement joins TRBV6-6 to TRBJ2-1; 12 nucleotides line up with TRBD2. V gave up 6 bases and J gave up 5 bases; unmatched junction bases: 5. The CDR3 spans 15 residues. Per germline, CDR1 MNHNY and CDR2 SVGAGI (reference sequence). The CDR3, as DNA: TGTGCCAGCAGCCTGACTAGCGGGAGTAACAATGAGCAGTTCTTC. This translates into CASSLTSGSNNEQFF.

The chain employs TRBV28 and TRBJ1-4; no firm D call. V dropped 1 base and J dropped 9 bases, with 9 bases sitting between them. The V gene's germline CDR1 is MDHEN and CDR2 SYDVKM. CDR3 size: 13 residues. The chain's CDR3 is CASSLSQNQKLFF. Written as DNA, the CDR3 is TGTGCCAGCAGTTTATCACAGAACCAAAAACTGTTTTTT.

The chain employs TRBV13 and TRBJ1-4; a possible D gene is TRBD1 (5 bases). Germline CDR1 reads PRHDT; CDR2 reads FYEKMQ (reference sequence). The CDR3 contains 16 residues. Trimming removed 2 bases at V and 10 bases at J, with 20 bases between. The CDR3 region has the DNA TGTGCCAGCAGCTTAAGCCGTGCGGGGGGGAACGGAAAACTGTTTTTT. It is translated as CASSLSRAGGNGKLFF. The full variable domain, completed using reference TRBV13 and TRBJ1-4, is AAGVIQSPRHLIKEKRETATLKCYPIPRHDTVYWYQQGPGQDPQFLISFYEKMQSDKGSIPDRFSAQQFSDYHSELNMSSLELGDSALYFCASSLSRAGGNGKLFFGSGTQLSVL.

The chain has TRBV6-2 or TRBV6-3 and TRBJ1-4; the match to TRBD1 covers 8 bases. V was clipped by 6 bases and J by 7 bases; unmatched bases: 4. Germline V CDR1 and CDR2: MNHEY, SVGEGT. The CDR3 is 13 amino acids. This chain's CDR3 is CASSPGQGEKLFF. CDR3 in DNA: TGTGCCAGCAGCCCTGGACAGGGTGAAAAACTGTTTTTT.

The CDR3 DNA follows: TGTGCCAGTAGTATCCCGGCGGCGGGGAATCAGCCCCAGCATTTT. Translation: CASSIPAAGNQPQHF. The chain couples TRBV19 to TRBJ1-5; D remains ambiguous. Trimming took 3 bases from V and 4 from J, leaving 13 bases between them. The germline V gene encodes CDR1 LNHDA and CDR2 SQIVND (reference sequence). The CDR3 runs 15 residues.